The 12 T cell receptor beta chains presented below share a single source sample, sequenced in a study of blood T cells in healthy people across ages. Together with a sample-barcoded 5' primer, a J-beta primer mix was included in a second PCR lasting roughly 6 to 12 cycles. TCRdb analysed the 5' RACE reads with MiXCR anew, one entry per CDR3 protein. The sample holds about a million distinct CDR3 sequences; around two fifths are singletons and the top ten take under 15%. The sample was blood. These receptors were collected from a man younger than 30 in good health.

This rearrangement joins TRBV29-1 to TRBJ2-7, with D perhaps TRBD1 (5 bases). Germline assignment: CDR1 SQVTM and CDR2 ANQGSEA. V lost 3 bases to trimming and J lost 5 bases, with 17 bases between them. CDR3 length equals 14 residues. CDR3 residues: CSVEQPGIRNEQYF. In DNA, the CDR3 is TGCAGCGTTGAGCAACCAGGGATCAGGAACGAGCAGTACTTC.

This clonotype came up a few times. V gene TRBV12-3 or TRBV12-4 combines with J gene TRBJ2-5, with D unclear. V lost 5 bases and J 5 bases, leaving 15 bases between the germline ends. The CDR3 is 14 residues long. Written as DNA, the CDR3 is TGTGCCAGCAGTCGACAAGTCCTTGGGGAGACCCAGTACTTC. This translates into CASSRQVLGETQYF.

This clonotype came up a few times. CDR3 protein: CASSQASQGSDGYTF. As DNA, the CDR3 is TGTGCCAGCAGCCAAGCCTCACAGGGGAGCGATGGCTACACCTTC. The V and J genes are TRBV4-2 and TRBJ1-2; 7 positions match TRBD1. Germline V lookup: CDR1 LGHNA, CDR2 YNFKEQ. This CDR3 is 15 amino acids long. Losses at the gene ends were 1 base for V and 6 bases for J; bases not matched to a gene: 8.

This clonotype has just a few counts. The chain has TRBV20-1 and TRBJ1-4; D is possibly TRBD1 (6 bases). Germline CDR1 reads DFQATT; CDR2 reads SNEGSKA (reference sequence). The CDR3 is 13 amino acids. V was clipped by 6 bases and J by 7 bases, with 15 bases between them. In DNA, the CDR3 is TGCAGTGCGCAAACAGGGAGTGGTGAAAAACTGTTTTTT. This encodes CSAQTGSGEKLFF.

CDR3 coding DNA: TGTGCCAGCAGCGTAGAGGAGGTTGGGGGGGCTAGCGGGAAGCAGTTCTTC. It specifies CASSVEEVGGASGKQFF. The genes are TRBV9 and TRBJ2-1; 9 nucleotides match TRBD2. V shed 0 bases, J shed 11 bases, and the junction held 15 bases outside the gene matches. The germline V gene encodes CDR1 SGDLS and CDR2 YYNGEE. The CDR3 sequence is 17 residues long.

The CDR3 coding sequence is TGTGCCAGCAGCCGGACCGGGACATACGATCAGCCCCAGCATTTT. As protein: CASSRTGTYDQPQHF. The gene calls are TRBV5-6 and TRBJ1-5; D perhaps matches TRBD1 (6 bases). Germline CDR1 is SGHDT and CDR2 is YYEEEE. Between the trimmed V and J ends, which lost 4 bases and 5 bases, there was a span of 16 bases. The CDR3 has 15 amino acids.

This clonotype appeared a few times. The chain recombines TRBV5-6 with TRBJ2-1; 8 bases map to TRBD1. The V segment lost 1 base and the J segment 3 bases; nucleotides outside the gene matches: 3. The CDR3 sequence is 15 residues long. CDR1 is SGHDT and CDR2 is YYEEEE in the germline V gene. In nucleotides, the CDR3 is TGTGCCAGCAGCTTGACAGGGGGGTACTACAATGAGCAGTTCTTC. This gives the protein CASSLTGGYYNEQFF.

This chain joins TRBV20-1 and TRBJ1-2; D is unclear. Germline CDR1 DFQATT, CDR2 SNEGSKA (reference sequence). The CDR3 spans 15 residues. The V end lost 0 bases, the J end lost 7 bases, and 18 bases lay between the germline ends. In nucleotides, the CDR3 is TGCAGTGCTAGAGATCCCCGGGAAGCAACTTGTGGCTACACCTTC. Its protein is CSARDPREATCGYTF.

Comment on this clonotype: A much larger clone differs from this one at a single base, so this may be a read error. The chain couples TRBV2 to TRBJ1-1; 8 bases line up with TRBD1. V was clipped by 5 bases and J by 4 bases; unmatched bases: 3. The CDR3 loop spans 13 amino acids. Germline CDR1 is SNHLY and CDR2 is FYNNEI. The CDR3 sequence is CASSPDRATEAFF. DNA of the CDR3: TGTGCCAGCAGTCCGGACAGGGCCACTGAAGCTTTCTTT. Together with reference TRBV2 and TRBJ1-1, the CDR3 gives the full variable domain: EPEVTQTPSHQVTQMGQEVILRCVPISNHLYFYWYRQILGQKVEFLVSFYNNEISEKSEIFDDQFSVERPDGSNFTLKIRSTKLEDSAMYFCASSPDRATEAFFGQGTRLTVV.

The chain couples TRBV6-1 to TRBJ2-2; the D is unclear. Trimming stripped 11 bases from V and 2 bases from J, with 18 bases between. The CDR3 contains 15 residues. CDR1 is MNHNS, CDR2 SASEGT, per germline. CDR3 protein: CAAGELLVNTGELFF. CDR3 coding DNA: TGTGCCGCTGGCGAGCTTCTCGTTAACACCGGGGAGCTGTTTTTT.

The chain combines TRBV4-3 with TRBJ1-1; perhaps TRBD1 as D (5 bases). The CDR3 is 15 residues long. V was pared by 3 bases and J by 3 bases, with 14 bases between. Germline V lookup: CDR1 LGHNA, CDR2 YSLEER. The CDR3 reads CASSQYKTVDTEAFF. The CDR3 DNA reads as TGCGCCAGCAGCCAGTACAAGACAGTCGACACTGAAGCTTTCTTT.

Only one count was recorded for this clonotype. The rearrangement joins TRBV25-1 to TRBJ1-2; 7 positions match TRBD1. Germline CDR1 and CDR2: MGHDK and SYGVNS. V trimming: 8 bases; J trimming: 8 bases; junction bases outside the gene matches: 11. The CDR3 is made up of 13 amino acids. CDR3 sequence (DNA): TGTGCCAGCCTCGGAGGAAGGGGGCACGGCTACACCTTC. This gives the protein CASLGGRGHGYTF.